The 20 T cell receptor beta chains presented below share a single source sample, sequenced in a study of shared clonotypes between healthy human individuals (dated by TCRdb to 2020 to 2022). Receptor amplification or capture employed the immunoSEQ multiplex PCR assay. As stored in TCRdb, this immuneACCESS dataset retains in-frame rearrangements with V and J assigned. A fraction of the clones does not appear; measured against another copy, unresolved V genes explain less than half of the discrepancy, and the remainder lacks a known reason. Present in this sample are roughly 2.6 million clones, roughly 92% of which were seen just once. The ten largest clones take up about 0.13% of the sample. Sequenced material: naive CD4+ T cells sorted from blood. The cell subset or site label, read with the paper, signifies: CD45RA+ positively selected. The receptors come from a man between 18 and 29 years old in good health.

This CDR3 is CASSLKVLGGGNEQFF. The CDR3 DNA is TGTGCCAGCAGCTTGAAGGTCCTAGGGGGAGGGAATGAGCAGTTCTTC. The V gene is TRBV5-4, the J gene TRBJ2-1; D may be TRBD2 (7 bases). This CDR3 is 16 amino acids long. Per the germline V gene, CDR1 is SGHNT and CDR2 is YYREEE (reference sequence). Trimming removed 1 base at V and 7 bases at J, with 18 bases between.

This chain links TRBV19 with TRBJ1-1, with D perhaps matching TRBD1 (6 bases). V dropped 6 bases and J dropped 1 base, with 12 bases sitting between them. The CDR3 sequence is 14 residues long. Germline V CDR1 and CDR2: LNHDA, SQIVND (reference sequence). The CDR3 protein is CASRGEQGNTEAFF. In DNA, the CDR3 is TGTGCCAGTAGGGGGGAACAGGGGAACACTGAAGCTTTCTTT. Using reference TRBV19 and TRBJ1-1 for the parts outside the CDR3, the full variable domain is DGGITQSPKYLFRKEGQNVTLSCEQNLNHDAMYWYRQDPGQGLRLIYYSQIVNDFQKGDIAEGYSVSREKKESFPLTVTSAQKNPTAFYLCASRGEQGNTEAFFGQGTRLTVV.

For this clone: Other DNA sequences from this sample encode an identical CDR3 as well. The chain links TRBV29-1 to TRBJ2-5; 7 nucleotides align to TRBD1. After removal of 4 bases from V and 4 bases from J, the junction contained 6 bases not matched to a gene. Germline values: CDR1 SQVTM, CDR2 ANQGSEA. There are 13 residues in the CDR3. CDR3 sequence reads: CSVGEGARETQYF. Written as DNA, the CDR3 is TGCAGCGTTGGTGAGGGGGCGCGAGAGACCCAGTACTTC.

The V call is TRBV2, the J call TRBJ1-2; no definite D call. The CDR3 is made up of 13 amino acids. From germline, CDR1 is SNHLY and CDR2 FYNNEI. V was pared by 6 bases and J by 6 bases, with 14 bases between. This CDR3 is CASRTRYYDGYTF. CDR3 DNA: TGTGCCAGCAGAACTAGATACTACGATGGCTACACCTTC. Full variable domain (missing parts from reference TRBV2 and TRBJ1-2): EPEVTQTPSHQVTQMGQEVILRCVPISNHLYFYWYRQILGQKVEFLVSFYNNEISEKSEIFDDQFSVERPDGSNFTLKIRSTKLEDSAMYFCASRTRYYDGYTFGSGTRLTVV.

This clone was recorded only once. The gene calls are TRBV5-4 and TRBJ2-3; 11 nucleotides line up with TRBD2. V lost 4 bases to trimming and J lost 0 bases; unmatched junction nucleotides: 16. The CDR3 covers 20 residues. From germline, CDR1 is SGHNT and CDR2 YYREEE (reference sequence). The CDR3 spells CASSPGGRLAGLISTDTQYF. The DNA for the CDR3 is TGTGCCAGCAGCCCTGGGGGGCGACTAGCGGGATTAATTAGCACAGATACGCAGTATTTT.

Points on this clone: Other DNA sequences in the sample encode the same CDR3. The chain uses TRBV30 and TRBJ2-3; D remains unclear. V lost 0 bases, J lost 5 bases, and 3 bases lay in between. Per the germline V gene, CDR1 is GTSNPN and CDR2 is SVGIG (reference sequence). The CDR3 totals 11 residues. The CDR3 sequence: CAWSVVDTQYF. The DNA of the CDR3 is TGTGCCTGGAGTGTGGTAGATACGCAGTATTTT.

J is TRBJ2-5 and V is TRBV7-9; no reliable D call. V was pared by 5 bases and J by 4 bases, with 11 bases between. The germline V gene encodes CDR1 SEHNR and CDR2 FQNEAQ (reference sequence). The CDR3 covers 13 residues. The CDR3 region has the DNA TGTGCCAGCAGCCGGACGTACGGAGAGACCCAGTACTTC. Translation gives CASSRTYGETQYF.

This clone has only one observation. The sample has other DNA sequences that encode this CDR3 too. The chain joins TRBV7-6 to TRBJ2-2; D remains unclear. The V end was cut by 1 base, the J end by 5 bases, with 2 bases between. The CDR3 sequence is 12 residues long. The germline CDR1 and CDR2 sequences are SGHVS and FNYEAQ. The CDR3 sequence is CASSLVTGELFF. CDR3 nucleotides: TGTGCCAGCAGCTTAGTAACCGGGGAGCTGTTTTTT.

The V and J genes are TRBV28 and TRBJ2-7; 7 bases line up with TRBD1. The CDR3 consists of 15 residues. V trimming: 2 bases; J trimming: 7 bases; junction bases outside the gene matches: 11. CDR1 is MDHEN and CDR2 is SYDVKM in the germline V gene. The CDR3 reads CASSLRGRGTVEQYF. CDR3 nucleotide sequence: TGTGCCAGCAGTTTACGCGGCAGGGGGACGGTAGAGCAGTACTTC.

This rearrangement joins TRBV5-1 to TRBJ2-7; 7 bases map to TRBD1. There are 14 residues in the CDR3. The germline gives CDR1 SGHRS, CDR2 YFSETQ. V shed 1 base, J shed 2 bases, and the junction held 3 bases outside the gene matches. CDR3 amino acids: CASSLQQGAYEQYF. CDR3 sequence (DNA): TGCGCCAGCAGCTTGCAGCAGGGGGCCTACGAGCAGTACTTC. Complete variable domain (other parts from reference TRBV5-1 and TRBJ2-7): KAGVTQTPRYLIKTRGQQVTLSCSPISGHRSVSWYQQTPGQGLQFLFEYFSETQRNKGNFPGRFSGRQFSNSRSEMNVSTLELGDSALYLCASSLQQGAYEQYFGPGTRLTVT.

This chain joins TRBV30 and TRBJ2-5; TRBD1 matches at 9 bases. V was pared by 3 bases and J by 5 bases, with 4 bases of the junction left unmatched. The CDR3 is 13 amino acids. CDR1 and CDR2 (germline): GTSNPN, SVGIG (reference sequence). CDR3 sequence (DNA): TGTGCCTGGAGGACAGGGGGTAGGGAGACCCAGTACTTC. Translation: CAWRTGGRETQYF.

V and J are TRBV9 and TRBJ1-2; TRBD1 might be the D (5 bases). Germline lookup yields CDR1 SGDLS and CDR2 YYNGEE. The CDR3 is made up of 15 amino acids. V was shortened by 2 bases and J by 7 bases, with 18 bases between the two germline ends. CDR3 protein: CASSVIGATPSGYTF. The CDR3 nucleotides read TGTGCCAGCAGCGTGATCGGGGCTACCCCTAGTGGCTACACCTTC. Together with reference TRBV9 and TRBJ1-2, the CDR3 gives the full variable domain: DSGVTQTPKHLITATGQRVTLRCSPRSGDLSVYWYQQSLDQGLQFLIQYYNGEERAKGNILERFSAQQFPDLHSELNLSSLELGDSALYFCASSVIGATPSGYTFGSGTRLTVV.

The chain joins TRBV30 to TRBJ2-2; TRBD1 is a possible D gene (6 bases). CDR3 length: 13 residues. V lost 2 bases to trimming and J lost 5 bases, with 9 bases between them. CDR1 is GTSNPN, CDR2 SVGIG, per germline (reference sequence). The CDR3 spells CAWSSRGTGELFF. The CDR3 nucleotides read TGTGCCTGGAGTTCTAGGGGGACCGGGGAGCTGTTTTTT.

V usage is TRBV5-4 and J usage is TRBJ2-3; D remains ambiguous. This CDR3 spans 14 amino acids. Trimming pared 1 base from V and 2 bases from J, leaving 8 bases between. CDR1 is SGHNT and CDR2 is YYREEE in the germline V gene (reference sequence). The CDR3 bases are TGTGCCAGCAGCTTGTTCCAGTCCACAGATACGCAGTATTTT. This sequence encodes CASSLFQSTDTQYF.

The CDR3 spells CASSLRPSSEAFF. The DNA of the CDR3 is TGTGCCAGCAGTCTTCGACCCTCTTCTGAAGCTTTCTTT. The rearrangement uses TRBV28 and TRBJ1-1; no clear D. The germline V gene has CDR1 MDHEN and CDR2 SYDVKM. V was trimmed by 5 bases and J by 6 bases, leaving 13 bases between them. CDR3 length: 13 amino acids.

This clone was picked up one time. At one end the junction does not follow the germline gene, possibly because of a read error. The chain links TRBV7-8 to TRBJ2-5; perhaps D is TRBD1 or TRBD2 (5 bases each). This CDR3 spans 14 amino acids. Germline V lookup: CDR1 SGHVS, CDR2 FQNEAQ. Written as DNA, the CDR3 is TGTGCCAGCAGCTTAGGGGGACCCCAAGGGACCCAGTACTTC. Translating gives CASSLGGPQGTQYF.

Remarks on this clone: In the same sample, other DNA sequences code for this CDR3. The chain links TRBV18 to TRBJ2-3; 7 bases agree with TRBD2. Unmatched junction bases numbered 1, after V lost 1 base and J lost 3 bases. CDR1 and CDR2 from the germline V gene are KGHSH and LQKENI. The CDR3 covers 14 residues. CDR3 nucleotides: TGTGCCAGCTCACCACGGGGAGGGACAGATACGCAGTATTTT. Protein product: CASSPRGGTDTQYF.

This clone occurred once. The chain is built from TRBV5-1 and TRBJ2-5, with D perhaps being TRBD1 or TRBD2 (5 bases each). The CDR3 runs 13 residues. V lost 2 bases and J lost 4, with 9 bases in between. Germline V CDR1 and CDR2: SGHRS, YFSETQ. The CDR3 protein is CASSFGGRETQYF. The DNA for the CDR3 is TGCGCCAGCAGCTTTGGGGGTCGAGAGACCCAGTACTTC.

The table lists this clone with a few counts. The CDR3 DNA is TGTGCCAGCATCAAGCAGGGCAATCAGCCCCAGCATTTT. Its translation: CASIKQGNQPQHF. The J gene is TRBJ1-5, the V gene TRBV6-1; D gene ambiguous. Trimming stripped 7 bases from V and 2 bases from J, with 9 bases between. The CDR3 covers 13 residues. CDR1 and CDR2 (germline): MNHNS, SASEGT.

This clone was recorded once. The chain is built from TRBV14 and TRBJ2-1; no clear D. Trimming removed 1 base from V and 3 bases from J, with 4 bases in between. This CDR3 comprises 13 residues. Looked up from germline, CDR1 is SGHDN and CDR2 is FVKESK. CDR3 bases: TGTGCCAGCAGCCAAGCCAACTACAATGAGCAGTTCTTC. Translating gives CASSQANYNEQFF.